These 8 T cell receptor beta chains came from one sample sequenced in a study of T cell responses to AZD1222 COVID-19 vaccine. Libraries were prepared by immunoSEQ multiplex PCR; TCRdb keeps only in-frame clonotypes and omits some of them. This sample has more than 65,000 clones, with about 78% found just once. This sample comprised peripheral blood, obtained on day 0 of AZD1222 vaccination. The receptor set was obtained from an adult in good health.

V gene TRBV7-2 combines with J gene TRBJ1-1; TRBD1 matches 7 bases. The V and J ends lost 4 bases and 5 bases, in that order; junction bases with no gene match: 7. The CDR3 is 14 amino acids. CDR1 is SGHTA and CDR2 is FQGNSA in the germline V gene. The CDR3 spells CASSSYRQGTEAFF. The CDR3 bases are TGTGCCAGCAGCTCCTACCGACAGGGTACTGAAGCTTTCTTT.

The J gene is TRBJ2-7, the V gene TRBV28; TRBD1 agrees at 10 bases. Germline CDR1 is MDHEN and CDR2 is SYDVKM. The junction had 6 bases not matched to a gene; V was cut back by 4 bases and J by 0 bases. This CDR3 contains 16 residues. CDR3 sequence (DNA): TGTGCCAGCAGTTCGTTCCGGGACAGGGGCTCCTACGAGCAGTACTTC. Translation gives CASSSFRDRGSYEQYF.

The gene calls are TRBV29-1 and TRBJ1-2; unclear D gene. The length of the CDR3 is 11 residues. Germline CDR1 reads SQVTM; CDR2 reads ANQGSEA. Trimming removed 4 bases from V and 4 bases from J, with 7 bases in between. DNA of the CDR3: TGCAGCGTTGTATCGCCCTATGGCTACACCTTC. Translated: CSVVSPYGYTF. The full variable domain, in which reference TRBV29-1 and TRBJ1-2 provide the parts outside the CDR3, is SAVISQKPSRDICQRGTSLTIQCQVDSQVTMMFWYRQQPGQSLTLIATANQGSEATYESGFVIDKFPISRPNLTFSTLTVSNMSPEDSSIYLCSVVSPYGYTFGSGTRLTVV.

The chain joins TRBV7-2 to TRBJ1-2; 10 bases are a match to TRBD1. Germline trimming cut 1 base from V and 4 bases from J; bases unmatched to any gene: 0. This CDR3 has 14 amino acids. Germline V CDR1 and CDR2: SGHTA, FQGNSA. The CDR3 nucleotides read TGTGCCAGCAGCTTAGGACAGGGGGCCTATGGCTACACCTTC. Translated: CASSLGQGAYGYTF.

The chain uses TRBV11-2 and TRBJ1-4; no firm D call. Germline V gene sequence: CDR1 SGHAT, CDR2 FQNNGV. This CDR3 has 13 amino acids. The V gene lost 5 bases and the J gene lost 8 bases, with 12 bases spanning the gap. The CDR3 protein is CASSLVNGEKLFF. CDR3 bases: TGTGCCAGCAGCCTAGTCAACGGGGAAAAACTGTTTTTT. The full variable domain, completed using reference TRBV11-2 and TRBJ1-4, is EAGVAQSPRYKIIEKRQSVAFWCNPISGHATLYWYQQILGQGPKLLIQFQNNGVVDDSQLPKDRFSAERLKGVDSTLKIQPAKLEDSAVYLCASSLVNGEKLFFGSGTQLSVL.

The CDR3 region has the DNA TGTGCCATCAAAACGACAGGGGGCAGGGAAAAACTGTTTTTT. Its translation is CAIKTTGGREKLFF. The chain has TRBV10-3 and TRBJ1-4, with TRBD1 identical over 10 bases. V was clipped by 7 bases and J by 8 bases; unmatched bases: 7. The CDR3 sequence is 14 residues long. Per germline, CDR1 ENHRY and CDR2 SYGVKD.

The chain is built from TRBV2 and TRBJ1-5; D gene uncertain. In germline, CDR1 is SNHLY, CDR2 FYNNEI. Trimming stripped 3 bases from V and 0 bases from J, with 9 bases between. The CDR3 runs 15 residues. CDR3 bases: TGTGCCAGCAGTGAGACACATTATAGCAATCAGCCCCAGCATTTT. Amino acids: CASSETHYSNQPQHF.

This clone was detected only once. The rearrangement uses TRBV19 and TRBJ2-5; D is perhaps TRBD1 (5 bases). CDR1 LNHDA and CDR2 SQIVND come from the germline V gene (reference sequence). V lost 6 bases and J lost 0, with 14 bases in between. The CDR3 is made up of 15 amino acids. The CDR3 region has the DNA TGTGCCAGTAGGCGGATCCAGGGAAACCAAGAGACCCAGTACTTC. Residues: CASRRIQGNQETQYF.